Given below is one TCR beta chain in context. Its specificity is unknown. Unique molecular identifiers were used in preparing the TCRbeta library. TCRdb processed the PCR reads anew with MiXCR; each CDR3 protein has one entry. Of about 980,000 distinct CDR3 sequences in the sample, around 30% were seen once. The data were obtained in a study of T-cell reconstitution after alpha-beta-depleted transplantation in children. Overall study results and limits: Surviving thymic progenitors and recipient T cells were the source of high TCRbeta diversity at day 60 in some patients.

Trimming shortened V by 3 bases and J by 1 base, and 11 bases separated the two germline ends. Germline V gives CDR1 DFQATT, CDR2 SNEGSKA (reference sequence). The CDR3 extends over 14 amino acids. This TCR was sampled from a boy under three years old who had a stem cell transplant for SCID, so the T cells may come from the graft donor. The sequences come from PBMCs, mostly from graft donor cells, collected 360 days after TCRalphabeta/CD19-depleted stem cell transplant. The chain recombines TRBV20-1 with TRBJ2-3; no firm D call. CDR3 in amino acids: CSARARSRTDTQYF. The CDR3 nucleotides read TGCAGTGCTAGGGCTAGGTCCCGCACAGATACGCAGTATTTT.